The next 27 T cell receptor beta chains were all read from a single sample in a study of naive and memory T cell subsets. An equimolar mix of two oligonucleotides served as the beta constant-region primer for TRBC1 and TRBC2. TCRdb recomputed calls from the UMI-ligation and nested PCR reads with MiXCR, one row per CDR3 protein. The table shows around 31,000 distinct CDR3 sequences, with approximately 12% occurring only once. Sequencing was carried out using effector memory CD4+ T cells from blood. Subset meaning: effector memory, CD45RA- CD27-. The receptor source for this set is a human donor in good health.

V is TRBV28 and J is TRBJ1-1; D not certain. The V gene's germline CDR1 is MDHEN and CDR2 SYDVKM. This CDR3 is 13 amino acids long. Trimming left V 8 bases short and J 2 bases short, with 12 bases between. The CDR3 region has the DNA TGTGCCAGCCAAAGGGAGCTAAACACTGAAGCTTTCTTT. Amino acid sequence: CASQRELNTEAFF.

This chain uses TRBV7-2 with TRBJ2-7, with D uncertain. This CDR3 has 12 residues. V lost 1 base, J lost 4 bases, and 5 bases lay in between. Germline CDR1 SGHTA, CDR2 FQGNSA. The chain's CDR3 is CASSLVTYEQYF. CDR3 coding DNA: TGTGCCAGCAGCTTAGTTACGTACGAGCAGTACTTC.

This clonotype has more than one count but fewer than ten. This sequence joins TRBV2 and TRBJ2-2; 7 bases fit TRBD1. CDR1 is SNHLY and CDR2 is FYNNEI in the germline V gene. The V segment lost 2 bases and the J segment 7 bases; nucleotides outside the gene matches: 1. The CDR3 runs 13 residues. This CDR3 reads CASSEQGVGELFF. The CDR3 DNA follows: TGTGCCAGCAGTGAACAGGGGGTCGGGGAGCTGTTTTTT.

By sample share, this clonotype is medium-sized (0.01 to 0.1%). V gene TRBV5-5 combines with J gene TRBJ2-1; possible D gene TRBD2, 6 bases. CDR1 is SGHKS, CDR2 YYEKEE, per germline (reference sequence). V dropped 4 bases and J dropped 7 bases, with 12 bases sitting between them. The CDR3 runs to 13 residues. The CDR3 DNA reads as TGTGCCAGCAGCACCTGGGACTTTAATGAGCAGTTCTTC. It yields the protein CASSTWDFNEQFF. The variable domain in full, with the rest retrieved from reference TRBV5-5 and TRBJ2-1, is DAGVTQSPTHLIKTRGQQVTLRCSPISGHKSVSWYQQVLGQGPQFIFQYYEKEERGRGNFPDRFSARQFPNYSSELNVNALLLGDSALYLCASSTWDFNEQFFGPGTRLTVL.

This clonotype came up a few times. This chain connects TRBV6-6 to TRBJ2-1, with TRBD2 matching over 7 bases. Germline V gives CDR1 MNHNY, CDR2 SVGAGI (reference sequence). V shed 8 bases and J 5 bases; nucleotides not matched to a gene: 6. This CDR3 has 13 residues. The CDR3 bases are TGTGCCAGCCGCGCGGGGGTTGACAATGAGCAGTTCTTC. It encodes CASRAGVDNEQFF.

The chain recombines TRBV5-1 with TRBJ2-1, with 10 bases lining up with TRBD1. The CDR3 has 15 amino acids. Germline V gives CDR1 SGHRS, CDR2 YFSETQ. V gave up 4 bases and J gave up 1 base; unmatched junction bases: 2. In nucleotides, the CDR3 is TGCGCCAGCAGCCCGGGACAGGGGTCCTACAATGAGCAGTTCTTC. Protein: CASSPGQGSYNEQFF.

As to this clonotype: The junction departs from germline at one end; a sequencing error may be responsible. The V call is TRBV24-1, the J call TRBJ2-5, with no clear D. The CDR3 covers 15 residues. Germline loops: CDR1 KGHDR, CDR2 SFDVKD. CDR3 coding DNA: TGTGCCACCAGTGATTTGGACGCAGACCAAGAGGCCCAGTACTTC. Its translation: CATSDLDADQEAQYF.

This clonotype was picked up a small number of times. The chain couples TRBV7-2 to TRBJ1-1; D remains unclear. The V gene's germline CDR1 is SGHTA and CDR2 FQGNSA. Between the trimmed V and J ends, which lost 4 bases and 2 bases, there was a span of 14 bases. This CDR3 spans 15 amino acids. CDR3 sequence: CASSSAQTTNTEAFF. The CDR3 DNA reads TGTGCCAGCAGCTCGGCACAGACGACTAACACTGAAGCTTTCTTT.

This chain links TRBV5-6 with TRBJ1-1, with TRBD1 as a possible D gene (6 bases). V gave up 4 bases and J gave up 3 bases, with 13 bases separating them. The germline CDR1 and CDR2 sequences are SGHDT and YYEEEE. CDR3 length equals 14 residues. The CDR3 DNA reads as TGTGCCAGCAGCCGTCGTGGGGGCTACACTGAAGCTTTCTTT. Amino acids: CASSRRGGYTEAFF. The full variable domain, rest sourced from reference TRBV5-6 and TRBJ1-1, is DAGVTQSPTHLIKTRGQQVTLRCSPKSGHDTVSWYQQALGQGPQFIFQYYEEEERQRGNFPDRFSGHQFPNYSSELNVNALLLGDSALYLCASSRRGGYTEAFFGQGTRLTVV.

The chain is built from TRBV20-1 and TRBJ2-5; 13 positions match TRBD2. J gave up 5 bases and V 1 base, and 16 bases lay outside the gene matches. Looked up from germline, CDR1 is DFQATT and CDR2 is SNEGSKA (reference sequence). This CDR3 spans 19 amino acids. The DNA for the CDR3 is TGCAGTGCTAGAGCTCGCCCCCGGACTAGCGGGAGAGTGGTGGAGACCCAGTACTTC. Its protein is CSARARPRTSGRVVETQYF.

This clonotype was observed at least ten times. The rearrangement links TRBV5-5 to TRBJ2-7; D tentatively reads TRBD1 or TRBD2 (5 bases each). V lost 4 bases, J lost 4 bases, and 15 bases lay in between. This CDR3 is built from 14 residues. Germline-derived CDR1 and CDR2 are SGHKS and YYEKEE (reference sequence). The CDR3 here is CASSGGLGLYEQYF. CDR3 nucleotide sequence: TGTGCCAGCAGCGGCGGACTGGGGCTTTACGAGCAGTACTTC. The variable domain in full, with the rest retrieved from reference TRBV5-5 and TRBJ2-7, is DAGVTQSPTHLIKTRGQQVTLRCSPISGHKSVSWYQQVLGQGPQFIFQYYEKEERGRGNFPDRFSARQFPNYSSELNVNALLLGDSALYLCASSGGLGLYEQYFGPGTRLTVT.

This clonotype has only a few counts. The J gene is TRBJ1-5, the V gene TRBV6-5, with no clear D. The CDR3 length is 15 residues. Between the trimmed V and J ends, which lost 6 bases and 5 bases, there was a span of 17 bases. Germline loops: CDR1 MNHEY, CDR2 SVGAGI. The CDR3 bases are TGTGCCAGCAGCCGCCTTGGACGGCCAGATCAGCCCCAGCATTTT. This translates into CASSRLGRPDQPQHF.

This clonotype was seen many times. The chain links TRBV14 to TRBJ2-7; no clear D gene. The CDR3 contains 17 residues. Germline V gene sequence: CDR1 SGHDN, CDR2 FVKESK. Trimming took off 2 bases at V and 0 bases at J, with 17 bases between the two ends. This chain's CDR3 is CASSQNSRSLASYEQYF. As DNA, the CDR3 is TGTGCCAGCAGCCAAAACAGTAGGTCACTGGCCTCCTACGAGCAGTACTTC. The variable domain in full, with the rest retrieved from reference TRBV14 and TRBJ2-7, is EAGVTQFPSHSVIEKGQTVTLRCDPISGHDNLYWYRRVMGKEIKFLLHFVKESKQDESGMPNNRFLAERTGGTYSTLKVQPAELEDSGVYFCASSQNSRSLASYEQYFGPGTRLTVT.

This clonotype showed up just once. The V call is TRBV12-3 or TRBV12-4, the J call TRBJ1-2; D perhaps matches TRBD1 (5 bases). This CDR3 comprises 16 residues. V lost 6 bases, J lost 2 bases, and 19 bases lay in between. The CDR3 here is CASSRTRVSRNYGYTF. CDR3 DNA sequence: TGTGCCAGCAGCAGGACAAGGGTTTCAAGGAACTATGGCTACACCTTC.

This clonotype is deemed medium-sized. The chain couples TRBV10-3 to TRBJ1-3; D gene uncertain. The CDR3 runs 13 residues. Germline-derived CDR1 and CDR2 are ENHRY and SYGVKD. Between the trimmed V and J ends, which lost 6 bases and 0 bases, there was a span of 6 bases. CDR3 sequence reads: CAIRESSGNTIYF. In DNA form, the CDR3 reads TGTGCCATCAGGGAAAGCTCTGGAAACACCATATATTTT.

This clonotype came up a few times. The rearrangement links TRBV19 to TRBJ2-1; D gene ambiguous. From germline, CDR1 is LNHDA and CDR2 SQIVND (reference sequence). Trimming took off 6 bases at V and 6 bases at J, with 9 bases between the two ends. CDR3 size: 12 residues. The CDR3 DNA is TGTGCCAGTAGGGCTAAGATCAATGAGCAGTTCTTC. It codes for CASRAKINEQFF.

V is TRBV20-1 and J is TRBJ1-4, with unresolved D. V was cut by 2 bases and J by 0 bases, with 4 bases left in between. Germline assignment: CDR1 DFQATT and CDR2 SNEGSKA (reference sequence). CDR3 length: 13 residues. CDR3 sequence (DNA): TGCAGTGCTAGATACTCAACTAATGAAAAACTGTTTTTT. It encodes CSARYSTNEKLFF.

This clonotype was observed many times. The rearrangement links TRBV18 to TRBJ1-3; TRBD1 matches at 10 bases. The length of the CDR3 is 16 residues. CDR1 and CDR2 from the germline V gene are KGHSH and LQKENI. Trimming cost V 3 bases and J 5 bases; bases outside gene matches: 7. CDR3 nucleotides: TGTGCCAGCTCACCTAATATGGGACAGGGGCGAAACACCATATATTTT. This gives the protein CASSPNMGQGRNTIYF.

The chain couples TRBV13 to TRBJ2-1; TRBD1 might be the D (5 bases). The CDR3 is made up of 14 amino acids. Germline V CDR1 and CDR2: PRHDT, FYEKMQ (reference sequence). V gave up 4 bases and J gave up 4 bases, with 11 bases separating them. Here the CDR3 DNA reads TGTGCCAGCAGCTCAGGCAGGGCATACAATGAGCAGTTCTTC. It yields the protein CASSSGRAYNEQFF.

Many counts were recorded for this clonotype. The chain links TRBV4-1 to TRBJ2-1; 10 bases are a match to TRBD2. V lost 1 base and J lost 5; bases outside the gene matches: 11. The CDR3 extends over 18 amino acids. CDR1 and CDR2 from the germline V gene are MGHRA and YSYEKL. For the CDR3, the DNA is TGCGCCAGCAGCCAAGTCGACCTTGGACTAGCGGCAAACAATGAGCAGTTCTTC. Translating it yields CASSQVDLGLAANNEQFF.

This clonotype qualifies as medium-sized (0.01 to 0.1%). The chain employs TRBV20-1 and TRBJ1-5; D is perhaps TRBD1 (5 bases). From germline, CDR1 is DFQATT and CDR2 SNEGSKA (reference sequence). Trimming pared 1 base from V and 0 bases from J, leaving 10 bases between. This CDR3 spans 15 amino acids. CDR3 protein: CSARAPRGSNQPQHF. The CDR3 DNA reads as TGCAGTGCTAGAGCGCCAAGGGGTAGCAATCAGCCCCAGCATTTT.

V is TRBV28 and J is TRBJ2-1; 11 bases match TRBD2. Germline V CDR1 and CDR2: MDHEN, SYDVKM. V dropped 6 bases and J dropped 9; count of bases not matched to a gene: 16. This CDR3 region has 17 residues. CDR3 DNA sequence: TGTGCCAGCAGCAGTGTGTACCACCTAGCGGGAGGCAGTGAGCAGTTCTTC. This gives the protein CASSSVYHLAGGSEQFF. The full variable domain, rest sourced from reference TRBV28 and TRBJ2-1, is DVKVTQSSRYLVKRTGEKVFLECVQDMDHENMFWYRQDPGLGLRLIYFSYDVKMKEKGDIPEGYSVSREKKERFSLILESASTNQTSMYLCASSSVYHLAGGSEQFFGPGTRLTVL.

In this sample, this clonotype turned up a few times. The rearrangement joins TRBV4-3 to TRBJ1-2; TRBD1 matches 7 bases. This CDR3 has 16 residues. Looked up from germline, CDR1 is LGHNA and CDR2 is YSLEER. Germline trimming cut 1 base from V and 4 bases from J; bases unmatched to any gene: 9. CDR3 amino acids: CASSQVSRGDSYGYTF. DNA of the CDR3: TGCGCCAGCAGCCAAGTCAGCAGGGGGGATTCCTATGGCTACACCTTC.

The chain employs TRBV6-2 or TRBV6-3 and TRBJ2-3; D is unresolved. The CDR3 loop spans 13 amino acids. Per the germline V gene, CDR1 is MNHEY and CDR2 is SVGEGT. V was cut by 0 bases and J by 10 bases, with 11 bases left in between. CDR3 amino acids: CASSYSSPNAQYF. CDR3 coding DNA: TGTGCCAGCAGTTACTCGAGTCCAAATGCGCAGTATTTT.

Judged by abundance, this clonotype is medium-sized. The chain employs TRBV5-1 and TRBJ1-1, with TRBD1 matching 8 bases. The V gene end was trimmed by 3 bases and the J gene end by 1 base; junction bases not matched to a gene: 5. CDR1 SGHRS and CDR2 YFSETQ come from the germline V gene. The CDR3 length is 15 residues. The CDR3 DNA sequence: TGCGCCAGCAGCTGGGGGACAGGCCGGAACACTGAAGCTTTCTTT. Protein: CASSWGTGRNTEAFF. Variable domain in full (rest from reference TRBV5-1 and TRBJ1-1): KAGVTQTPRYLIKTRGQQVTLSCSPISGHRSVSWYQQTPGQGLQFLFEYFSETQRNKGNFPGRFSGRQFSNSRSEMNVSTLELGDSALYLCASSWGTGRNTEAFFGQGTRLTVV.

This clonotype is termed medium-sized. This rearrangement joins TRBV7-2 to TRBJ2-7; TRBD2 matches at 8 bases. This CDR3 comprises 15 residues. Germline CDR1 is SGHTA and CDR2 is FQGNSA. The junction had 6 bases not matched to a gene; V was cut back by 5 bases and J by 0 bases. The DNA of the CDR3 is TGTGCCAGCAGCCCGGGGGGGATCTCCTCCTACGAGCAGTACTTC. It is translated as CASSPGGISSYEQYF. Full variable domain (missing parts from reference TRBV7-2 and TRBJ2-7): GAGVSQSPSNKVTEKGKDVELRCDPISGHTALYWYRQSLGQGLEFLIYFQGNSAPDKSGLPSDRFSAERTGGSVSTLTIQRTQQEDSAVYLCASSPGGISSYEQYFGPGTRLTVT.

This clonotype was seen a handful of times. The chain has TRBV30 and TRBJ2-7; maybe TRBD2 (6 bases). Germline V gives CDR1 GTSNPN, CDR2 SVGIG (reference sequence). The CDR3 sequence is 15 residues long. The germline V and J ends were trimmed by 4 bases and 2 bases, with 18 bases remaining between them. CDR3 in amino acids: CAWNPRLGIAYEQYF. The DNA for the CDR3 is TGTGCCTGGAATCCTAGACTAGGAATAGCCTACGAGCAGTACTTC.